The present entry profiles one T cell receptor beta chain with its context. The sample belongs to a study of sequential checkpoint blockade in melanoma. Sequencing was performed with immunoSEQ multiplex PCR; in TCRdb, only in-frame clones are kept and a portion is missing. Found here are over 1,500 clones, around 25% of them singletons; the top ten hold about 10%. Documented treatment: randomized to nivolumab then ipilimumab (arm A) or the reverse (arm B). This CDR3 region has 14 residues. Looked up from germline, CDR1 is MDHEN and CDR2 is SYDVKM. With 6 bases clipped from V and 5 bases from J, the junction kept 8 bases outside the gene matches.

The sample consisted of tumor tissue (inferred from file names), taken from a patient given nivolumab and ipilimumab in sequence. This clonotype was obtained from a human donor with melanoma. The V and J genes are TRBV28 and TRBJ2-3; 7 positions agree with TRBD1. CDR3 in DNA: TGTGCCAGCAGCACGGAAGGGGGCGTAGATACGCAGTATTTT. Amino acid sequence: CASSTEGGVDTQYF.